One T cell receptor beta chain is described in this entry. Its matching antigen is unknown. It may be a read error: a sequence one base away is much more abundant. The data were taken from a study of siplizumab effects on memory and regulatory T cells. Study observations and caveats: Siplizumab gave mappable alloreactive CD4+ clones an average Treg-derived fraction of about 69%, against under 35% in controls. Naive or memory phenotype was unassignable for roughly 75-97% of proliferating CD4+ or CD8+ clones.

Each sample had roughly 10^5 TCR templates assayed. Some clones are missing from TCRdb's copy, which holds only in-frame ones; the method was immunoSEQ multiplex PCR. The sample yields approximately 65,000 clones, less than 90% seen once. The source material was memory CD4+ T cells sorted from blood. The TCR originated in a human donor in good health.

CDR3 nucleotide sequence: TGTGCCAGCAGCCCCGGGGGGGTAGACTATGGCTACACCTTC. This sequence encodes CASSPGGVDYGYTF. The gene calls are TRBV6-5 and TRBJ1-2; TRBD1 is a possible D gene (5 bases). Germline V gives CDR1 MNHEY, CDR2 SVGAGI. This CDR3 comprises 14 residues. V lost 6 bases to trimming and J lost 3 bases, with 14 bases between them.